The sequence of this T cell receptor (beta chain) was determined in a study of T cell responses to AZD1222 COVID-19 vaccine. This CDR3 has 12 residues. The V end lost 3 bases, the J end lost 5 bases, and 10 bases lay between the germline ends. The germline gives CDR1 DFQATT, CDR2 SNEGSKA (reference sequence). Here immunoSEQ multiplex PCR was the method, and the copy in TCRdb shows in-frame clones only, minus some. The repertoire holds more than 150,000 clones, 85% to 90% seen once, with around 5.8% in the top ten. The rearrangement links TRBV20-1 to TRBJ2-5; perhaps TRBD2 as D (5 bases). This material consisted of peripheral blood, taken on day 0 of AZD1222 vaccination. The clonotype comes from an adult in good health. CDR3 sequence: CSASAGRETQYF. The CDR3 DNA sequence: TGCAGTGCTAGTGCGGGTCGGGAGACCCAGTACTTC.